Shown below are 20 T cell receptor beta chains from a single sample sequenced in a study of cytomegalovirus exposure and HLA in healthy donors. The PCR used 60 Vbeta and 13 Jbeta primers. Measured with immunoSEQ multiplex PCR; TCRdb has only the in-frame clones, and not every one. The table lists tens of thousands of clones, about three quarters of them singletons. Source material: PBMCs. These receptors came from a man between 18 and 29 years old in good health and CMV-seronegative.

This chain links TRBV25-1 with TRBJ1-1, with D perhaps matching TRBD1 (6 bases). Germline V gives CDR1 MGHDK, CDR2 SYGVNS. The CDR3 loop spans 16 amino acids. The V end was cut by 1 base, the J end by 0 bases, with 12 bases between. CDR3 sequence reads: CASSEFGGQMNTEAFF. CDR3 in DNA: TGTGCCAGCAGTGAATTTGGAGGACAGATGAACACTGAAGCTTTCTTT.

This clone has only a few counts. The rearrangement links TRBV5-6 to TRBJ2-7, with D tentatively TRBD1 (5 bases). V lost 0 bases and J 0 bases, leaving 7 bases between the germline ends. Germline CDR1 is SGHDT and CDR2 is YYEEEE. CDR3 length: 14 residues. CDR3 DNA sequence: TGTGCCAGCAGCTTGGGAGACAGCTCCTACGAGCAGTACGTC. This sequence encodes CASSLGDSSYEQYV.

This clone is medium-sized within its sample. This chain joins TRBV9 and TRBJ2-1; the D gene is possibly TRBD2 (5 bases). V dropped 0 bases and J dropped 3 bases, with 10 bases sitting between them. Germline assignment: CDR1 SGDLS and CDR2 YYNGEE. The CDR3 runs 15 residues. CDR3 sequence: CASSVGRAVYNEQFF. In DNA, the CDR3 is TGTGCCAGCAGCGTAGGAAGAGCGGTCTACAATGAGCAGTTCTTC.

The chain employs TRBV9 and TRBJ2-3; 8 nucleotides line up with TRBD2. With V trimmed by 2 bases and J by 8 bases, 10 bases remained unmatched. This CDR3 has 15 residues. Germline lookup yields CDR1 SGDLS and CDR2 YYNGEE. Here the CDR3 reads CASSVSGLDLGTQYF. The CDR3 DNA sequence: TGTGCCAGCAGCGTTTCGGGACTAGACCTAGGTACGCAGTATTTT.

This clone has just one count. The V call is TRBV28, the J call TRBJ1-5; D is unclear. The V and J ends lost 8 bases and 4 bases respectively, with 6 bases between them. Germline CDR1 MDHEN, CDR2 SYDVKM. The CDR3 has 11 amino acids. The chain's CDR3 is CASALNQPQHF. The CDR3 coding sequence is TGTGCCAGCGCACTTAATCAGCCCCAGCATTTT.

This clone was counted between two and nine times. This chain connects TRBV7-2 to TRBJ1-5, with TRBD1 matching over 10 bases. J lost 8 bases, V lost 5 bases, and 6 bases had no gene match. The CDR3 loop spans 14 amino acids. Germline CDR1 is SGHTA and CDR2 is FQGNSA. CDR3 sequence: CASSRQGAREPQHF. Here the CDR3 DNA reads TGTGCCAGCAGCCGACAGGGGGCTAGAGAGCCCCAGCATTTT.

V is TRBV18 and J is TRBJ2-7; TRBD1 aligns across 9 bases. The CDR3 is 13 residues long. Per the germline V gene, CDR1 is KGHSH and CDR2 is LQKENI. J lost 6 bases, V lost 3 bases, and 3 bases had no gene match. The CDR3 region is CASSPGTGTEQYV. The DNA of the CDR3 is TGTGCCAGCTCACCCGGGACAGGGACCGAGCAGTACGTC.

The J gene is TRBJ2-5, the V gene TRBV11-2, with 7 bases aligning to TRBD1. CDR3 size: 16 residues. CDR1 and CDR2 from the germline V gene are SGHAT and FQNNGV. Trimming took 1 base from V and 4 from J; bases not matched to a gene: 9. The CDR3 coding sequence is TGTGCCAGCAGCTTAGCAGTAGGGGGCGGCACAGAGACCCAGTACTTC. Translated, it gives CASSLAVGGGTETQYF.

V usage is TRBV4-2 and J usage is TRBJ2-3; TRBD2 aligns across 10 bases. The CDR3 runs 18 residues. Trimming took 1 base from V and 6 from J; bases not matched to a gene: 13. The germline V gene encodes CDR1 LGHNA and CDR2 YNFKEQ. For the CDR3, the DNA is TGTGCCAGCAGCCAAGCCGCTAGCGGGGGCTCCCGGGTCGATACGCAGTATTTT. This encodes CASSQAASGGSRVDTQYF.

The chain links TRBV7-9 to TRBJ2-5, with D perhaps TRBD1 (7 bases). The end of the DNA fits TRBJ2-7 better, so the J call may be wrong. Germline loops: CDR1 SEHNR, CDR2 FQNEAQ (reference sequence). The CDR3 sequence is 14 residues long. The CDR3 coding sequence is TGTGCCAGTAGGCCAGGGGGGAGCTCCTACGAGCAGTACTTC. Translation gives CASRPGGSSYEQYF.

The rearrangement uses TRBV7-2 and TRBJ2-2; D call uncertain. Deletions cut 6 bases from V and 4 bases from J, with 9 bases between. There are 13 residues in the CDR3. Germline V CDR1 and CDR2: SGHTA, FQGNSA. The CDR3: CASSPTGTGELFF. CDR3 sequence (DNA): TGTGCCAGCAGTCCGACTGGCACCGGGGAGCTGTTTTTT.

The V call is TRBV6-8, the J call TRBJ2-1; 12 positions agree with TRBD2. Germline CDR1 reads MNHGY; CDR2 reads SAAAGT. V gave up 6 bases and J gave up 15 bases; unmatched junction bases: 9. The CDR3 loop spans 13 amino acids. The DNA for the CDR3 is TGTGCCAGCAGCTCAGGGACTAGCGGGTTCGTGTTCTTC. It translates to CASSSGTSGFVFF.

The CDR3 protein is CAWSMSGGNNEQFF. For the CDR3, the DNA is TGTGCCTGGAGTATGAGCGGGGGCAACAATGAGCAGTTCTTC. The chain has TRBV30 and TRBJ2-1, with TRBD2 identical over 8 bases. The CDR3 spans 14 residues. V trimming: 2 bases; J trimming: 5 bases; junction bases outside the gene matches: 5. Germline CDR1 reads GTSNPN; CDR2 reads SVGIG (reference sequence).

The chain recombines TRBV11-2 with TRBJ2-5; D is possibly TRBD2 (8 bases). V lost 5 bases and J 3 bases, leaving 16 bases between the germline ends. Germline V gene data show CDR1 as SGHAT and CDR2 as FQNNGV. The CDR3 is 15 residues long. CDR3 sequence (DNA): TGTGCCAGCAGCCCCGGGACAGCGGGGGAAGAGACCCAGTACTTC. It specifies CASSPGTAGEETQYF.

This clone came up a few times. The J gene is TRBJ1-1, the V gene TRBV7-9, with 8 bases lining up with TRBD1. Per germline, CDR1 SEHNR and CDR2 FQNEAQ (reference sequence). The CDR3 spans 17 residues. V lost 4 bases to trimming and J lost 1 base; unmatched junction nucleotides: 11. The CDR3 DNA sequence: TGTGCCAGCAGCTCAAACACAGGGGGTAGATCGAACACTGAAGCTTTCTTT. Translation gives CASSSNTGGRSNTEAFF.

This rearrangement joins TRBV5-6 to TRBJ1-2; TRBD1 matches 7 bases. J lost 4 bases, V lost 4 bases, and 7 bases had no gene match. The CDR3 runs 14 residues. CDR1 and CDR2 (germline): SGHDT, YYEEEE. The CDR3 nucleotides read TGTGCCAGCAGCACCCCGGGACAGTTCTATGGCTACACCTTC. It yields the protein CASSTPGQFYGYTF.

CDR3 nucleotide sequence: TGTGCCAGCAGTCCAAAAGGGGGCCAAGATACGCAGTATTTT. As protein: CASSPKGGQDTQYF. The chain is built from TRBV5-4 and TRBJ2-3, with 7 bases fitting TRBD1. This CDR3 comprises 14 residues. In germline, CDR1 is SGHNT, CDR2 YYREEE (reference sequence). Unmatched junction bases numbered 8, after V lost 5 bases and J lost 5 bases.

This chain links TRBV5-1 with TRBJ2-7; TRBD1 agrees at 9 bases. CDR3 length: 15 residues. CDR1 and CDR2 (germline): SGHRS, YFSETQ. Unmatched junction bases numbered 7, after V lost 4 bases and J lost 2 bases. CDR3 bases: TGCGCCAGCAGCCCTCGGACAGGGGATCCCTACGAGCAGTACTTC. It yields the protein CASSPRTGDPYEQYF.

The chain recombines TRBV19 with TRBJ1-6; TRBD1 might be the D (5 bases). The V gene's germline CDR1 is LNHDA and CDR2 SQIVND (reference sequence). The V and J ends lost 7 bases and 7 bases respectively, with 11 bases between them. This CDR3 has 13 residues. Here the CDR3 reads CASKREGNSPLHF. The DNA of the CDR3 is TGTGCCAGTAAACGGGAGGGGAATTCACCCCTCCACTTT.

The chain is built from TRBV7-2 and TRBJ1-5, with unresolved D. The V gene's germline CDR1 is SGHTA and CDR2 FQGNSA. V lost 3 bases to trimming and J lost 4 bases, with 10 bases between them. The CDR3 has 14 amino acids. CDR3 in amino acids: CASSFYGLNQPQHF. The CDR3 nucleotides are TGTGCCAGCAGCTTTTATGGCCTTAATCAGCCCCAGCATTTT.